This TCR beta chain was profiled in a study of Tregs in tolerant kidney transplant recipients. With 3 bases removed from V and 2 bases from J, the gap between germline ends came to 3 bases. This CDR3 contains 12 residues. Germline V CDR1 and CDR2: KGHSH, LQKENI. Libraries were prepared by immunoSEQ multiplex PCR; TCRdb keeps only in-frame clonotypes and omits some of them. The sample yields about 78,000 clones, approximately 90% seen once. With respect to this clone: Other DNA variants within this sample encode the same CDR3.

The rearrangement uses TRBV18 and TRBJ2-3; D is ambiguous. The receptor was isolated from a human donor who received a combined kidney and bone marrow transplant. Sequencing was performed on Tregs from blood, taken before the transplant. The CDR3 bases are TGTGCCAGCTCACCCCCCACAGATACGCAGTATTTT. Translation: CASSPPTDTQYF.